The entry below gives a single T cell receptor beta chain sequence along with its context. What it binds is not known. A read error is possible here, since a much larger clone lies one base away. This specimen comes from a study of identical twins. CDR3 length: 15 residues. Germline lookup yields CDR1 KGHDR and CDR2 SFDVKD. Unique molecular identifiers were in the cDNA, with template-switch universal primer binding. TCRdb recomputed calls from the 5' RACE reads with MiXCR, one row per CDR3 protein. Of a few hundred thousand distinct CDR3 sequences in the sample, 8.5% to 10% are singletons; the top ten hold over 7%. Every sampled donor was Caucasian and healthy. Study results and caveats: Twins' excess sharing was less marked for out-of-frame beta sequences. Findings depended on cross-sectional statistics rather than tracking the same donors.

The receptor was derived from a woman between 50 and 59 years old in good health. What was sequenced was naive T cells sorted from blood. The genes are TRBV24-1 and TRBJ2-1; D could derive from TRBD1 or TRBD2 (5 bases each). The CDR3 sequence: CATSAERGEYNDQFF. Here the CDR3 DNA reads TGTGCCACCAGTGCTGAGAGGGGCGAATACAATGATCAGTTCTTC.